This TCR beta chain derives from a study of cytomegalovirus exposure and HLA in healthy donors. Findings and caveats of the study: It was about 150 TCR beta chains that were listed as cytomegalovirus-associated.

The J segment lost 6 bases and the V segment lost 4 bases, leaving 12 bases of the junction unmatched. Germline V gene lookup returns CDR1 SGHRS and CDR2 YFSETQ. The CDR3 is made up of 16 amino acids. Likely unrecorded immune exposures existed in these nominally healthy donors. Notes on this clone: The antigen remains unidentified.

PCR amplification relied on 60 Vbeta primers (plus 13 Jbeta primers). The repertoire was sequenced with immunoSEQ multiplex PCR; TCRdb's copy has only in-frame clones and lacks some. The sample shows 70,000 to 100,000 clones, roughly 80% of them seen only once. The chain is built from TRBV5-1 and TRBJ2-2; 7 bases align to TRBD1. The TCR was taken from a woman aged 50 to 65 in good health and CMV-seropositive. The sample consisted of PBMCs. The CDR3 sequence is CASSASTTGLAGELFF. In DNA, the CDR3 is TGCGCCAGCAGCGCTTCTACGACAGGGTTGGCCGGGGAGCTGTTTTTT.